A selection of T cell receptor beta chains follows, all from one sample in a study of blood T cell repertoires in COVID-19. Profiled with immunoSEQ multiplex PCR; TCRdb holds only in-frame clones, not every one. The sample has over 200,000 clones, around 90% seen once. The sequencing sample was made of PBMCs or T cells enriched from blood (not recorded which). The receptors were gathered from a woman in her 30s who had been exposed to COVID-19. Both conserved end residues are part of each CDR3. The D gene is left open where the match is weak. The size of a clone is reported for some rows only, either as once, few or many, or as a class for expanded clones.

V gene: TRBV6-5
D gene: TRBD2
J gene: TRBJ2-7
clone size: once
CDR3 protein: CASTLLAGGGYEQYF
CDR3 DNA: TGTGCCAGCACTTTACTAGCGGGAGGAGGATACGAGCAGTACTTC

V gene: TRBV28
D gene: .
J gene: TRBJ1-4
clone size: .
CDR3 protein: CASSFARVTNEKLFF
CDR3 DNA: TGTGCCAGCAGTTTCGCGAGGGTGACTAATGAAAAACTGTTTTTT

V gene: TRBV7-6
D gene: TRBD1
J gene: TRBJ1-5
clone size: .
CDR3 protein: CASSLAVGGQGAAQPQHF
CDR3 DNA: TGTGCCAGCAGCTTAGCGGTAGGAGGGCAGGGGGCGGCTCAGCCCCAGCATTTT

V gene: TRBV6-2/TRBV6-3
D gene: TRBD2
J gene: TRBJ2-7
clone size: .
CDR3 protein: CASSYLAGAYEQYF
CDR3 DNA: TGTGCCAGCAGTTACCTAGCGGGAGCCTACGAGCAGTACTTC

V gene: TRBV5-1
D gene: .
J gene: TRBJ2-2
clone size: .
CDR3 protein: CASSLFPSLAGSYTGELFF
CDR3 DNA: TGCGCCAGCAGCTTGTTTCCGTCCCTTGCGGGGAGTTACACCGGGGAGCTGTTTTTT

V gene: TRBV9
D gene: .
J gene: TRBJ2-1
clone size: .
CDR3 protein: CASNPGIGEQFF
CDR3 DNA: TGTGCCAGCAATCCAGGGATTGGCGAGCAGTTCTTC

V gene: TRBV5-1
D gene: .
J gene: TRBJ2-1
clone size: .
CDR3 protein: CASSDGLNEQFF
CDR3 DNA: TGCGCCAGCAGCGACGGACTCAATGAGCAGTTCTTC

V gene: TRBV20-1
D gene: .
J gene: TRBJ1-1
clone size: .
CDR3 protein: CSAAIEAFF
CDR3 DNA: TGCAGTGCAGCCATTGAAGCTTTCTTT

V gene: TRBV4-1
D gene: TRBD2
J gene: TRBJ2-1
clone size: .
CDR3 protein: CASSQTSGGYNEQFF
CDR3 DNA: TGCGCCAGCAGCCAAACTAGCGGGGGCTACAATGAGCAGTTCTTC

V gene: TRBV6-5
D gene: TRBD1
J gene: TRBJ1-1
clone size: .
CDR3 protein: CASRVPGGTEAFF
CDR3 DNA: TGTGCCAGCAGAGTACCAGGGGGCACTGAAGCTTTCTTT

V gene: TRBV2
D gene: TRBD2
J gene: TRBJ2-7
clone size: .
CDR3 protein: CASSERLLAGDHEQYF
CDR3 DNA: TGTGCCAGCAGTGAAAGACTGCTAGCGGGAGACCACGAGCAGTACTTC

V gene: TRBV6-1
D gene: TRBD1
J gene: TRBJ1-1
clone size: .
CDR3 protein: CASSEAGTGNVMNTEAFF
CDR3 DNA: TGTGCCAGCAGTGAAGCGGGGACAGGGAATGTCATGAACACTGAAGCTTTCTTT

V gene: TRBV18
D gene: TRBD1
J gene: TRBJ1-2
clone size: .
CDR3 protein: CASSPAGQGAFNYGYTF
CDR3 DNA: TGTGCCAGCTCACCCGCGGGACAGGGGGCCTTTAACTATGGCTACACCTTC

V gene: TRBV12-3/TRBV12-4
D gene: .
J gene: TRBJ1-1
clone size: .
CDR3 protein: CASSLRGTEAFF
CDR3 DNA: TGTGCCAGCAGTTTAAGGGGGACTGAAGCTTTCTTT

V gene: TRBV5-1
D gene: TRBD1
J gene: TRBJ1-3
clone size: once
CDR3 protein: CASSLIGTELGNTIYF
CDR3 DNA: TGCGCCAGCAGCTTGATCGGGACAGAGCTTGGAAACACCATATATTTT

V gene: TRBV5-1
D gene: .
J gene: TRBJ1-3
clone size: .
CDR3 protein: CASSFGSSDTIYF
CDR3 DNA: TGCGCCAGCAGCTTCGGGAGCTCCGACACCATATATTTT

V gene: TRBV15
D gene: .
J gene: TRBJ2-7
clone size: .
CDR3 protein: CATSRDQGGGRSYEQYF
CDR3 DNA: TGTGCCACCAGCAGAGATCAGGGGGGCGGGAGGTCGTACGAGCAGTACTTC

V gene: TRBV27
D gene: .
J gene: TRBJ1-6
clone size: .
CDR3 protein: CASSPFRERNSPLHF
CDR3 DNA: TGTGCCAGCAGTCCATTCAGGGAACGGAATTCACCCCTCCACTTT

V gene: TRBV28
D gene: .
J gene: TRBJ1-5
clone size: .
CDR3 protein: CASSKDSYSNQPQHF
CDR3 DNA: TGTGCCAGCAGTAAAGACAGCTATAGCAATCAGCCCCAGCATTTT

V gene: TRBV15
D gene: TRBD1
J gene: TRBJ1-2
clone size: .
CDR3 protein: CATSRVQGGYGYTF
CDR3 DNA: TGTGCCACCAGCAGAGTTCAGGGGGGCTATGGCTACACCTTC

V gene: TRBV2
D gene: TRBD2
J gene: TRBJ2-3
clone size: .
CDR3 protein: CASSERGASGITDTQYF
CDR3 DNA: TGTGCCAGCAGTGAAAGGGGTGCTAGCGGGATCACAGATACGCAGTATTTT

V gene: TRBV29-1
D gene: .
J gene: TRBJ1-1
clone size: .
CDR3 protein: CSVRGGIHEAFF
CDR3 DNA: TGCAGCGTTAGGGGTGGTATTCATGAAGCTTTCTTT

V gene: TRBV25-1
D gene: .
J gene: TRBJ2-1
clone size: .
CDR3 protein: CASSERVRGEQFF
CDR3 DNA: TGTGCCAGCAGTGAACGGGTGCGAGGTGAGCAGTTCTTC

V gene: TRBV30
D gene: .
J gene: TRBJ1-5
clone size: .
CDR3 protein: CAWSVGQPQNQPQHF
CDR3 DNA: TGTGCCTGGAGTGTAGGACAGCCCCAAAATCAGCCCCAGCATTTT

V gene: TRBV19
D gene: .
J gene: TRBJ1-5
clone size: .
CDR3 protein: CASSIVRDSNQPQHF
CDR3 DNA: TGTGCCAGTAGTATAGTCAGGGATAGCAATCAGCCCCAGCATTTT

V gene: TRBV7-9
D gene: .
J gene: TRBJ1-1
clone size: .
CDR3 protein: CASTTGLNTEAFF
CDR3 DNA: TGTGCCAGCACAACAGGATTGAACACTGAAGCTTTCTTT

V gene: TRBV5-6
D gene: .
J gene: TRBJ1-4
clone size: .
CDR3 protein: CASSSPGKVTNEKLFF
CDR3 DNA: TGTGCCAGCAGCTCCCCAGGAAAAGTGACTAATGAAAAACTGTTTTTT

V gene: TRBV4-2
D gene: TRBD2
J gene: TRBJ2-5
clone size: many
CDR3 protein: CASSQEREGQETQYF
CDR3 DNA: TGTGCCAGCAGCCAAGAGCGGGAGGGCCAAGAGACCCAGTACTTC

V gene: TRBV10-3
D gene: .
J gene: TRBJ1-3
clone size: few
CDR3 protein: CAISDIRSSGNTIYF
CDR3 DNA: TGTGCCATCAGTGACATTCGGAGCTCTGGAAACACCATATATTTT

V gene: TRBV5-5
D gene: TRBD2
J gene: TRBJ2-1
clone size: .
CDR3 protein: CASSLLSGTSVWGQFF
CDR3 DNA: TGTGCCAGCAGCCTCTTATCCGGGACTAGCGTTTGGGGGCAGTTCTTC

V gene: TRBV2
D gene: TRBD1
J gene: TRBJ2-1
clone size: .
CDR3 protein: CASSEVRGQGALSSYNEQFF
CDR3 DNA: TGTGCCAGCAGTGAAGTTAGGGGACAGGGGGCTCTTAGCTCCTACAATGAGCAGTTCTTC

V gene: TRBV29-1
D gene: .
J gene: TRBJ2-5
clone size: .
CDR3 protein: CSAGGTQETQYF
CDR3 DNA: TGCAGCGCTGGGGGCACACAAGAGACCCAGTACTTC

V gene: TRBV27
D gene: TRBD2
J gene: TRBJ2-1
clone size: .
CDR3 protein: CASSRSGAGVRLRNEQFF
CDR3 DNA: TGTGCCAGCAGCCGCTCTGGAGCGGGAGTTCGTTTAAGGAATGAGCAGTTCTTC

V gene: TRBV6-5
D gene: TRBD1
J gene: TRBJ2-3
clone size: .
CDR3 protein: CASSNRDRGDTQYF
CDR3 DNA: TGTGCCAGCAGTAACAGGGACAGAGGAGATACGCAGTATTTT

V gene: TRBV4-1
D gene: .
J gene: TRBJ1-5
clone size: .
CDR3 protein: CASSRSPGMDQPQHF
CDR3 DNA: TGCGCCAGCAGCCGCTCCCCAGGGATGGACCAGCCCCAGCATTTT

V gene: TRBV27
D gene: .
J gene: TRBJ2-1
clone size: .
CDR3 protein: CASSSDSNNEQFF
CDR3 DNA: TGTGCCAGCAGTTCGGACAGTAACAATGAGCAGTTCTTC

V gene: TRBV24-1
D gene: .
J gene: TRBJ2-2
clone size: .
CDR3 protein: CATSGSPTGELFF
CDR3 DNA: TGTGCCACCAGTGGGAGTCCCACCGGGGAGCTGTTTTTT

V gene: TRBV20-1
D gene: .
J gene: TRBJ2-7
clone size: .
CDR3 protein: CSASEGPYSYEQYF
CDR3 DNA: TGCAGTGCTAGTGAGGGGCCCTACTCCTACGAGCAGTACTTC

V gene: TRBV27
D gene: .
J gene: TRBJ1-5
clone size: .
CDR3 protein: CASSPGVGAYQPQHF
CDR3 DNA: TGTGCCAGCAGTCCGGGGGTGGGAGCTTATCAGCCCCAGCATTTT

V gene: TRBV7-8
D gene: TRBD2
J gene: TRBJ2-7
clone size: .
CDR3 protein: CASSRAGGSYEQYF
CDR3 DNA: TGTGCCAGCAGCCGAGCGGGAGGAAGCTACGAGCAGTACTTC

V gene: TRBV19
D gene: .
J gene: TRBJ2-2
clone size: once
CDR3 protein: CASRHGGSNTGELFF
CDR3 DNA: TGTGCCAGTAGACACGGAGGATCGAACACCGGGGAGCTGTTTTTT

V gene: TRBV5-4
D gene: .
J gene: TRBJ2-5
clone size: once
CDR3 protein: CASSLGRGGQETQYF
CDR3 DNA: TGTGCCAGCAGCTTGGGGAGAGGCGGTCAAGAGACCCAGTACTTC

V gene: TRBV27
D gene: .
J gene: TRBJ1-2
clone size: .
CDR3 protein: CASSSWQGDYGYTF
CDR3 DNA: TGTGCCAGCAGTTCTTGGCAGGGTGACTATGGCTACACCTTC